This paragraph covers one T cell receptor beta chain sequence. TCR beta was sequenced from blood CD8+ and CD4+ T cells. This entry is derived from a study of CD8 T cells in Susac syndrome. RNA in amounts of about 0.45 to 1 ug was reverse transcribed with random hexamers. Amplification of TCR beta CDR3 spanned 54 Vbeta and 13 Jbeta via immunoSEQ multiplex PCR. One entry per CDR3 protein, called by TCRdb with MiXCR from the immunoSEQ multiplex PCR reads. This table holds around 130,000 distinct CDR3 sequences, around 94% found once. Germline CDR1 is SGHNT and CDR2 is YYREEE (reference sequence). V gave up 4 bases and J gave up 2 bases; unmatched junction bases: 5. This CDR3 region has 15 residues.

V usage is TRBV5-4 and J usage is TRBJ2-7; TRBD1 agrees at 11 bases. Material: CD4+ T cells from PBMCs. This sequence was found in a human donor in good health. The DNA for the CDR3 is TGTGCCAGCAGCGGGGACAGGGGGACCACCTACGAGCAGTACTTC. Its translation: CASSGDRGTTYEQYF. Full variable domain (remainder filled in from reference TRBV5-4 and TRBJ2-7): ETGVTQSPTHLIKTRGQQVTLRCSSQSGHNTVSWYQQALGQGPQFIFQYYREEENGRGNFPPRFSGLQFPNYSSELNVNALELDDSALYLCASSGDRGTTYEQYFGPGTRLTVT.